The 31 T cell receptor beta chains below were found in one sample sequenced in a study of control samples from healthy donors and cancer patients. Clones were sequenced by immunoSEQ multiplex PCR, and TCRdb holds only the in-frame ones, with some missing. The profile shows 150,000 or so clones, over 85% of them singletons. The sample comprised blood. All receptors derive from a woman aged 55 to 70 in good health.

The V and J genes are TRBV5-4 and TRBJ2-2, with 10 bases matching TRBD1. Germline CDR1 is SGHNT and CDR2 is YYREEE (reference sequence). With 4 bases clipped from V and 0 bases from J, the junction kept 6 bases outside the gene matches. This CDR3 spans 17 amino acids. CDR3 sequence: CASSITGQGPNTGELFF. CDR3 nucleotide sequence: TGTGCCAGCAGCATCACGGGACAGGGGCCGAACACCGGGGAGCTGTTTTTT.

This clone was counted a single time. The rearrangement uses TRBV27 and TRBJ1-2; TRBD1 agrees at 12 bases. Germline V gene sequence: CDR1 MNHEY, CDR2 SMNVEV (reference sequence). The CDR3 is made up of 17 amino acids. V shed 1 base, J shed 8 bases, and the junction held 11 bases outside the gene matches. DNA of the CDR3: TGTGCCAGCAGTTTATTCGGGACAGGGGGCGGTCTGGGGGGCTACACCTTC. Residues: CASSLFGTGGGLGGYTF.

The V and J genes are TRBV15 and TRBJ1-2; D is undetermined. Trimming pared 1 base from V and 0 bases from J, leaving 12 bases between. Germline V gives CDR1 LNHNV, CDR2 YYDKDF (reference sequence). CDR3 length equals 16 residues. The CDR3 DNA reads TGTGCCACCAGCAGAGTAGATCCTCCCCCTAACTATGGCTACACCTTC. This translates into CATSRVDPPPNYGYTF.

The gene calls are TRBV27 and TRBJ1-2, with 8 bases matching TRBD1. Germline CDR1 is MNHEY and CDR2 is SMNVEV (reference sequence). J was trimmed by 0 bases and V by 4 bases; bases with no gene match: 16. The CDR3 has 19 residues. CDR3 protein: CASSSYTRTGQDSNYGYTF. In DNA form, the CDR3 reads TGTGCCAGCAGTTCCTATACACGGACAGGGCAAGACTCTAACTATGGCTACACCTTC.

The rearrangement joins TRBV4-3 to TRBJ2-3; D remains unclear. Germline-derived CDR1 and CDR2 are LGHNA and YSLEER. The CDR3 has 13 residues. V gave up 0 bases and J gave up 2 bases, with 3 bases separating them. The CDR3 DNA follows: TGCGCCAGCAGCCAAGAGTCCACAGATACGCAGTATTTT. Encoded protein: CASSQESTDTQYF.

CDR3 bases: TGTGCCAGCAGTTACAGACAGGAAGCTTTCTTT. It translates to CASSYRQEAFF. The V and J genes are TRBV2 and TRBJ1-1, with D tentatively TRBD1 (5 bases). The V end lost 5 bases, the J end lost 8 bases, and 9 bases lay between the germline ends. The germline V gene encodes CDR1 SNHLY and CDR2 FYNNEI. The CDR3 extends over 11 amino acids.

The chain joins TRBV19 to TRBJ1-1; D remains unclear. CDR1 LNHDA and CDR2 SQIVND come from the germline V gene (reference sequence). The CDR3 totals 13 residues. The V end was cut by 5 bases, the J end by 4 bases, with 11 bases between. The CDR3 DNA sequence: TGTGCCAGTAGTCGCCGGCTGGGCACTGAAGCTTTCTTT. It is translated as CASSRRLGTEAFF.

V usage is TRBV12-5 and J usage is TRBJ2-7; D is uncertain. The CDR3 is 13 amino acids. V lost 3 bases and J 2 bases, leaving 8 bases between the germline ends. CDR1 LGHNT and CDR2 FRNRAP come from the germline V gene. The CDR3 sequence is CASGLDITYEQYF. The CDR3, as DNA: TGTGCTAGTGGTTTAGACATTACCTACGAGCAGTACTTC.

The chain combines TRBV3-1 (or the pseudogene TRBV3-2) with TRBJ1-4; 8 bases fit TRBD1. This CDR3 region has 16 residues. Germline values: CDR1 LGHDT, CDR2 YNNKEL (reference sequence). The V and J ends lost 3 bases and 3 bases, in that order; junction bases with no gene match: 6. The CDR3 DNA is TGTGCCAGCAGCCAGCCCGGGACAGGAGCTAATGAAAAACTGTTTTTT. Its translation is CASSQPGTGANEKLFF.

This clone was detected only a few times. The gene calls are TRBV27 and TRBJ2-5; D is perhaps TRBD2 (6 bases). The ends were cut back, 3 bases at V and 5 bases at J, with 16 bases in the middle. CDR3 length equals 15 residues. Per the germline V gene, CDR1 is MNHEY and CDR2 is SMNVEV (reference sequence). CDR3 sequence (DNA): TGTGCCAGCAGTTTCGGAGGCGGGGAAGGGGAGACCCAGTACTTC. It specifies CASSFGGGEGETQYF.

The V and J genes are TRBV15 and TRBJ2-3, with D perhaps TRBD2 (5 bases). V dropped 0 bases and J dropped 0 bases, with 7 bases sitting between them. This CDR3 has 15 residues. CDR1 LNHNV and CDR2 YYDKDF come from the germline V gene (reference sequence). CDR3 nucleotide sequence: TGTGCCACCAGCAGAGAGTGGACTAGCACAGATACGCAGTATTTT. It specifies CATSREWTSTDTQYF.

This chain links TRBV7-8 with TRBJ2-7; a weak D match, TRBD2 (7 bases). CDR3 size: 18 residues. Germline V gene sequence: CDR1 SGHVS, CDR2 FQNEAQ. V lost 1 base to trimming and J lost 0 bases, with 19 bases between them. This chain's CDR3 is CASSLGSQGGGGSYEQYF. In DNA, the CDR3 is TGTGCCAGCAGCTTAGGGTCTCAAGGGGGGGGCGGCTCCTACGAGCAGTACTTC. Full variable domain (remainder filled in from reference TRBV7-8 and TRBJ2-7): GAGVSQSPRYKVAKRGQDVALRCDPISGHVSLFWYQQALGQGPEFLTYFQNEAQLDKSGLPSDRFFAERPEGSVSTLKIQRTQQEDSAVYLCASSLGSQGGGGSYEQYFGPGTRLTVT.

The chain combines TRBV27 with TRBJ2-6; D remains unclear. This CDR3 spans 13 amino acids. V shed 9 bases and J shed 2 bases, with 8 bases lying between them. CDR1 and CDR2 (germline): MNHEY, SMNVEV (reference sequence). This CDR3 reads CASQVPGANVLTF. CDR3 nucleotide sequence: TGTGCCAGTCAGGTCCCTGGGGCCAACGTCCTGACTTTC.

V is TRBV7-8 and J is TRBJ2-2; D may be TRBD2 (6 bases). V lost 3 bases, J lost 2 bases, and 16 bases lay in between. This CDR3 contains 17 residues. From germline, CDR1 is SGHVS and CDR2 FQNEAQ. The CDR3 DNA is TGTGCCAGCAGCTTCACTTATAGGGGAGGAAACACCGGGGAGCTGTTTTTT. Its translation is CASSFTYRGGNTGELFF.

The rearrangement links TRBV20-1 to TRBJ2-1; possibly TRBD2 for D (6 bases). Germline V gene sequence: CDR1 DFQATT, CDR2 SNEGSKA (reference sequence). CDR3 length: 13 residues. Trimming took off 3 bases at V and 6 bases at J, with 12 bases between the two ends. CDR3 DNA: TGCAGTGCTAGTTCGCGGGGAGTCAATGAGCAGTTCTTC. Residues: CSASSRGVNEQFF.

The CDR3 reads CASSLNRGRNEKLFF. CDR3 coding DNA: TGTGCCAGCAGCCTTAACAGGGGGCGTAATGAAAAACTGTTTTTT. The gene calls are TRBV6-5 and TRBJ1-4; 9 nucleotides line up with TRBD1. V trimming: 6 bases; J trimming: 4 bases; junction bases outside the gene matches: 6. Germline CDR1 reads MNHEY; CDR2 reads SVGAGI. The length of the CDR3 is 15 residues.

The chain combines TRBV6-5 with TRBJ1-1; no firm D call. From germline, CDR1 is MNHEY and CDR2 SVGAGI. V lost 2 bases and J 1 base, leaving 11 bases between the germline ends. The CDR3 sequence is 15 residues long. DNA of the CDR3: TGTGCCAGCAGTTACAACCCCGCGGGGAACACTGAAGCTTTCTTT. It translates to CASSYNPAGNTEAFF.

Here the CDR3 reads CASSQGLAGARQETQYF. The CDR3 DNA is TGTGCCAGCAGCCAAGGGCTAGCGGGGGCCAGACAAGAGACCCAGTACTTC. The chain uses TRBV3-1 (or the pseudogene TRBV3-2) and TRBJ2-5, with 10 positions matching TRBD2. Germline CDR1 reads LGHDT; CDR2 reads YNNKEL (reference sequence). This CDR3 has 17 amino acids. After removal of 1 base from V and 2 bases from J, the junction contained 7 bases not matched to a gene.

The chain uses TRBV2 and TRBJ1-1, with a weak D call TRBD1 (6 bases). V was pared by 5 bases and J by 6 bases, with 13 bases between. The length of the CDR3 is 13 residues. In germline, CDR1 is SNHLY, CDR2 FYNNEI. The CDR3 region has the DNA TGTGCCAGCAGTCCGCAAAAGGGGGCTGAAGCTTTCTTT. Encoded protein: CASSPQKGAEAFF. The full variable domain, in which reference TRBV2 and TRBJ1-1 provide the parts outside the CDR3, is EPEVTQTPSHQVTQMGQEVILRCVPISNHLYFYWYRQILGQKVEFLVSFYNNEISEKSEIFDDQFSVERPDGSNFTLKIRSTKLEDSAMYFCASSPQKGAEAFFGQGTRLTVV.

This rearrangement joins TRBV5-6 to TRBJ2-6; D is uncertain. Germline-derived CDR1 and CDR2 are SGHDT and YYEEEE. This CDR3 contains 16 residues. Deletions cut 1 base from V and 0 bases from J, with 8 bases between. CDR3 nucleotide sequence: TGTGCCAGCAGCTTGAAGACGGACTCTGGGGCCAACGTCCTGACTTTC. It yields the protein CASSLKTDSGANVLTF.

The V and J genes are TRBV6-1 and TRBJ2-4; 7 bases fit TRBD2. The V gene's germline CDR1 is MNHNS and CDR2 SASEGT. Unmatched junction bases numbered 12, after V lost 5 bases and J lost 8 bases. The CDR3 totals 15 residues. The chain's CDR3 is CASSQGRVGGDIQYF. As DNA, the CDR3 is TGTGCCAGCAGTCAAGGGAGGGTTGGGGGTGACATTCAGTACTTC.

The chain has TRBV10-3 and TRBJ1-1, with D unclear. Germline-derived CDR1 and CDR2 are ENHRY and SYGVKD. V was cut by 6 bases and J by 7 bases, with 9 bases left in between. The CDR3 consists of 11 residues. The DNA for the CDR3 is TGTGCCATCAGGGGAGGAATTGAAGCTTTCTTT. This gives the protein CAIRGGIEAFF.

This sequence joins TRBV5-6 and TRBJ2-2; D gene ambiguous. Trimming removed 3 bases at V and 5 bases at J, with 5 bases between. Germline V gene data show CDR1 as SGHDT and CDR2 as YYEEEE. This CDR3 region has 12 residues. The CDR3 bases are TGTGCCAGCAGCTCCCCAACCGGGGAGCTGTTTTTT. This sequence encodes CASSSPTGELFF.

The gene calls are TRBV13 and TRBJ2-5, with unresolved D. The germline CDR1 and CDR2 sequences are PRHDT and FYEKMQ (reference sequence). This CDR3 has 16 amino acids. The V gene lost 0 bases and the J gene lost 1 base, with 12 bases spanning the gap. The CDR3 protein is CASSLGQTGPQETQYF. The CDR3 bases are TGTGCCAGCAGCTTAGGCCAGACCGGCCCCCAAGAGACCCAGTACTTC. Supplemented by reference TRBV13 and TRBJ2-5, the full variable domain reads AAGVIQSPRHLIKEKRETATLKCYPIPRHDTVYWYQQGPGQDPQFLISFYEKMQSDKGSIPDRFSAQQFSDYHSELNMSSLELGDSALYFCASSLGQTGPQETQYFGPGTRLLVL.

V usage is TRBV6-6 and J usage is TRBJ1-2; D possibly corresponds to TRBD1 (6 bases). The CDR3 runs 14 residues. Trimming removed 8 bases at V and 6 bases at J, with 19 bases between. Germline loops: CDR1 MNHNY, CDR2 SVGAGI (reference sequence). Here the CDR3 reads CASPARGAQDGYTF. CDR3 nucleotides: TGTGCCAGCCCTGCACGGGGGGCGCAAGATGGCTACACCTTC.

The V and J genes are TRBV2 and TRBJ1-1, with unresolved D. The germline CDR1 and CDR2 sequences are SNHLY and FYNNEI. The CDR3 spans 13 residues. V was trimmed by 2 bases and J by 5 bases, leaving 9 bases between them. The CDR3 is CASSEWARTEAFF. DNA for the CDR3: TGTGCCAGCAGTGAATGGGCCCGGACTGAAGCTTTCTTT.

This chain joins TRBV6-5 and TRBJ1-2; TRBD1 might be the D (5 bases). The germline CDR1 and CDR2 sequences are MNHEY and SVGAGI. This CDR3 has 15 residues. Trimming took off 2 bases at V and 1 base at J, with 11 bases between the two ends. For the CDR3, the DNA is TGTGCCAGCAGTTACGGGACGGCAATTAACTATGGCTACACCTTC. As protein: CASSYGTAINYGYTF.

This chain uses TRBV24-1 with TRBJ2-3, with 8 positions matching TRBD2. CDR3 length equals 16 residues. V was clipped by 3 bases and J by 3 bases; unmatched bases: 7. Germline loops: CDR1 KGHDR, CDR2 SFDVKD. The DNA for the CDR3 is TGTGCCACCAGTGATGCCATGAGCGGGGGAACAGATACGCAGTATTTT. This codes for CATSDAMSGGTDTQYF.

This chain links TRBV11-2 with TRBJ2-7; 9 nucleotides agree with TRBD2. The germline CDR1 and CDR2 sequences are SGHAT and FQNNGV. With V trimmed by 1 base and J by 4 bases, 5 bases remained unmatched. The CDR3 spans 15 residues. CDR3: CASSLGAGGGYEQYF. In DNA form, the CDR3 reads TGTGCCAGCAGCTTAGGAGCGGGGGGCGGGTACGAGCAGTACTTC.

The chain joins TRBV9 to TRBJ2-1; D unresolved. Germline-derived CDR1 and CDR2 are SGDLS and YYNGEE. V gave up 4 bases and J gave up 0 bases, with 14 bases separating them. This CDR3 is 16 amino acids long. CDR3 sequence: CASSSRTQSSYNEQFF. The CDR3 DNA reads TGTGCCAGCAGCTCCCGGACCCAGAGCTCCTACAATGAGCAGTTCTTC.

The J gene is TRBJ1-2, the V gene TRBV5-1, with D possibly TRBD1 on 5 matching bases. Germline V gene data show CDR1 as SGHRS and CDR2 as YFSETQ. The CDR3 length is 15 residues. The V and J ends lost 2 bases and 1 base respectively, with 12 bases between them. This chain's CDR3 is CASSFRDSSNYGYTF. The CDR3 region has the DNA TGCGCCAGCAGCTTCCGGGACTCGAGTAACTATGGCTACACCTTC.